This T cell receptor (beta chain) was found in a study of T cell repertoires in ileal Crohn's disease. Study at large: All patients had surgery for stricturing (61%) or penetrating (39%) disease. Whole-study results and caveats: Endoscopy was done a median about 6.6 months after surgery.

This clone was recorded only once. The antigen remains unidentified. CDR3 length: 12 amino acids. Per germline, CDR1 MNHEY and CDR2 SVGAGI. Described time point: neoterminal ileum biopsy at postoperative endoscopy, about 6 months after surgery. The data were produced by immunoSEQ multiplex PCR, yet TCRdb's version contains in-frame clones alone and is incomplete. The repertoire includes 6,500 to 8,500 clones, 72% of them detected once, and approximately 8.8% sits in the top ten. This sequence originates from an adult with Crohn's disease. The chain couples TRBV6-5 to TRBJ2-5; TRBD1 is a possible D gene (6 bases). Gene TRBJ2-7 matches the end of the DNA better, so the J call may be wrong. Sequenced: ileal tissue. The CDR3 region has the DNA TGTGCCAGCAGTTCAGGGGCCTACGAGCAGTACTTC. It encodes CASSSGAYEQYF.